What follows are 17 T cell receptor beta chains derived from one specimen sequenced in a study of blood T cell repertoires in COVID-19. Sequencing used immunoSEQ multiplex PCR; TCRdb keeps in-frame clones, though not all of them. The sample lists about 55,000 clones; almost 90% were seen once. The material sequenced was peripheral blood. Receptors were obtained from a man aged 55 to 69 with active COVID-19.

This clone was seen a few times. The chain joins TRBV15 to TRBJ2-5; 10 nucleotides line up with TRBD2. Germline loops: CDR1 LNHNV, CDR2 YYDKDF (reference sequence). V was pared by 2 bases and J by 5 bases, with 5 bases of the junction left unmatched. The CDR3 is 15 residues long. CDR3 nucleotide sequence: TGTGCCACCAGCAGACTAGCGGGAGTGGGGGAGACCCAGTACTTC. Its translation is CATSRLAGVGETQYF.

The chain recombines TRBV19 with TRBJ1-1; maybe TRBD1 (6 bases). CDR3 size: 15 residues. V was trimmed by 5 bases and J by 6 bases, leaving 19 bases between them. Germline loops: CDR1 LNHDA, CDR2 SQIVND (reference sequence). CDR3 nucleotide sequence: TGTGCCAGTAGTCCCTGGGGCAGGGAGGGGGCTGAAGCTTTCTTT. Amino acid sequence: CASSPWGREGAEAFF.

CDR3 sequence reads: CASSLDVRDREEDTQYF. Written as DNA, the CDR3 is TGTGCCAGCAGTCTCGATGTCCGGGACAGGGAGGAGGATACGCAGTATTTT. The V and J genes are TRBV6-2 or TRBV6-3 and TRBJ2-3; TRBD1 matches at 9 bases. In germline, CDR1 is MNHEY, CDR2 SVGEGT. CDR3 size: 17 residues. V was clipped by 5 bases and J by 6 bases; unmatched bases: 15.

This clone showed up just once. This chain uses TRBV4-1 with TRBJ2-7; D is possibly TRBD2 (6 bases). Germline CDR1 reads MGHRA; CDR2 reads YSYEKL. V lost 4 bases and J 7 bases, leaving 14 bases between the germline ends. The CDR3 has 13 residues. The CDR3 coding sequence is TGCGCCAGCAGCCTACGCAGTGGAGGGGAGCAGTACTTC. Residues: CASSLRSGGEQYF.

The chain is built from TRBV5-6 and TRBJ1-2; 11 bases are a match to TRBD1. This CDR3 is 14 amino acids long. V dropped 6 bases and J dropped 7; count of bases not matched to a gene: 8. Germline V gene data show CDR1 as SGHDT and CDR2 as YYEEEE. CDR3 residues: CASKGQGVRVGYTF. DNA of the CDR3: TGTGCCAGCAAGGGACAGGGGGTAAGGGTTGGCTACACCTTC.

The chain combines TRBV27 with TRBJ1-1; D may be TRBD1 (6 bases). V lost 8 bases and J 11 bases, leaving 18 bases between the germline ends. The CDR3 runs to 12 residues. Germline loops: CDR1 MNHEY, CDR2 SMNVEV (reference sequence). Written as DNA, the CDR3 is TGTGCCAGCGCTAGACGACAGGAACGGGCTTTCTTT. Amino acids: CASARRQERAFF.

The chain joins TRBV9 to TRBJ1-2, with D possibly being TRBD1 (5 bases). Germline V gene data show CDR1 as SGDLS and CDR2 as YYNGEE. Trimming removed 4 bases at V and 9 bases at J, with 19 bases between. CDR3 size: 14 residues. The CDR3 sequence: CASSPRLGASSYTF. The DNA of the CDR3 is TGTGCCAGCAGCCCTCGTTTAGGGGCTTCGAGCTACACCTTC.

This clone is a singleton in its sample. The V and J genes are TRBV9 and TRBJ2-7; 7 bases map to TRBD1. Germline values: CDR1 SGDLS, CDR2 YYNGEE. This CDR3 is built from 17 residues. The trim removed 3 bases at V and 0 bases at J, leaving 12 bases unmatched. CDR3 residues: CASSEQAGGIPSYEQYF. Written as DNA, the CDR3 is TGTGCCAGCAGCGAGCAAGCAGGGGGTATTCCCTCCTACGAGCAGTACTTC. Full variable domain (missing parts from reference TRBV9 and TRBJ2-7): DSGVTQTPKHLITATGQRVTLRCSPRSGDLSVYWYQQSLDQGLQFLIQYYNGEERAKGNILERFSAQQFPDLHSELNLSSLELGDSALYFCASSEQAGGIPSYEQYFGPGTRLTVT.

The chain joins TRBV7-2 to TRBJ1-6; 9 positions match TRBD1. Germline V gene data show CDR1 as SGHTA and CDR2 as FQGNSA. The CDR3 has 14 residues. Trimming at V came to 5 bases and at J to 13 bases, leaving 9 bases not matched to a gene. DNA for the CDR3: TGTGCCAGCAGCCGGGGACAGGGTGTTTCTCCCCTCCACTTT. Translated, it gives CASSRGQGVSPLHF.

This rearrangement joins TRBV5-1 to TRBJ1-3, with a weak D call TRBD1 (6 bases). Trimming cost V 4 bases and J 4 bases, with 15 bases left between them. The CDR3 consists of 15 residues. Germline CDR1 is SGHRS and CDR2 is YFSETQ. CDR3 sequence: CASSEQGPAGNTIYF. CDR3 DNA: TGCGCCAGCAGCGAACAGGGCCCGGCAGGAAACACCATATATTTT. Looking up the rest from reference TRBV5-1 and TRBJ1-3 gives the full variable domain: KAGVTQTPRYLIKTRGQQVTLSCSPISGHRSVSWYQQTPGQGLQFLFEYFSETQRNKGNFPGRFSGRQFSNSRSEMNVSTLELGDSALYLCASSEQGPAGNTIYFGEGSWLTVV.

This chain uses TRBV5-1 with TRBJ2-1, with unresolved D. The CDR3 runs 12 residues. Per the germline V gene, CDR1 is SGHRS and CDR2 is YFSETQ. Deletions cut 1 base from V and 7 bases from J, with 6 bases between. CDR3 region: CASSLSGNEQFF. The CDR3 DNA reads TGCGCCAGCAGCTTGTCAGGAAATGAGCAGTTCTTC.

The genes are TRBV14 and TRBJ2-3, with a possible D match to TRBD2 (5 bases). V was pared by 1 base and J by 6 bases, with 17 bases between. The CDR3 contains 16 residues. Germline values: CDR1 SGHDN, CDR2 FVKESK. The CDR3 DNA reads TGTGCCAGCAGCCAAGGTGCCCCGGACTCCCGGGATACGCAGTATTTT. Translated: CASSQGAPDSRDTQYF. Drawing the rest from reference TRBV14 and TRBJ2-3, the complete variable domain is EAGVTQFPSHSVIEKGQTVTLRCDPISGHDNLYWYRRVMGKEIKFLLHFVKESKQDESGMPNNRFLAERTGGTYSTLKVQPAELEDSGVYFCASSQGAPDSRDTQYFGPGTRLTVL.

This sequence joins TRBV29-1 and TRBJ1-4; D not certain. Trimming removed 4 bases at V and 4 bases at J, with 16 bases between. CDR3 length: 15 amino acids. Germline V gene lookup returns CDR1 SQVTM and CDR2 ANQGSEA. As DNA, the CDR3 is TGCAGCGTTGGAGAAAGGGCTAGCCTTAATGAAAAACTGTTTTTT. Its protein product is CSVGERASLNEKLFF.

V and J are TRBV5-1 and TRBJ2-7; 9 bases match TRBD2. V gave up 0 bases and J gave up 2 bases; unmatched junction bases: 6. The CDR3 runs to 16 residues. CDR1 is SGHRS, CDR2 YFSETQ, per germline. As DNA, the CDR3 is TGCGCCAGCAGCTTGGTTTGGCGGGAGGGCCCCTACGAGCAGTACTTC. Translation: CASSLVWREGPYEQYF.

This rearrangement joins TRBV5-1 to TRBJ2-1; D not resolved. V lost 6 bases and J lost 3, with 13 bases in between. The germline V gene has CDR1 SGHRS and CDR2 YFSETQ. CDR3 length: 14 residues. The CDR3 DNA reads TGCGCCAGCACTCTACCAACCATCTACAATGAGCAGTTCTTC. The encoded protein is CASTLPTIYNEQFF.

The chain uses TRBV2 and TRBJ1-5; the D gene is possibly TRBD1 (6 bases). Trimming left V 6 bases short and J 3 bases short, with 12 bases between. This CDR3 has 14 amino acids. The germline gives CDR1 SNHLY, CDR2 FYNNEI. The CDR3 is CASSQGPHNQPQHF. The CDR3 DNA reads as TGTGCCAGCAGCCAGGGGCCACACAATCAGCCCCAGCATTTT.

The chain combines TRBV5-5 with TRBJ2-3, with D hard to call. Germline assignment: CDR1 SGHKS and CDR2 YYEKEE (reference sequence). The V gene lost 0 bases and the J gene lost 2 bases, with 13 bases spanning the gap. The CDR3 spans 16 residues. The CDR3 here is CASSLALFTTTDTQYF. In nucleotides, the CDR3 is TGTGCCAGCAGCTTGGCCCTTTTTACTACCACAGATACGCAGTATTTT.